This passage covers 26 T cell receptor beta chains from one sample sequenced in a study of blood T cells in healthy people across ages. For the second PCR, which ran for 7 to 11 cycles, a sample-barcoded 5' primer and a J-beta primer mix were used. TCRdb reprocessed the 5' RACE reads with MiXCR, giving one entry per CDR3 protein. The sample has around 2 million distinct CDR3 sequences; 30% to 40% are singletons. Sequencing was done on a sample of blood. All receptors derive from a human donor in good health.

The chain joins TRBV27 to TRBJ2-3, with D possibly being TRBD2 (5 bases). Trimming pared 2 bases from V and 0 bases from J, leaving 9 bases between. The CDR3 sequence is 15 residues long. Per the germline V gene, CDR1 is MNHEY and CDR2 is SMNVEV (reference sequence). The CDR3 nucleotides are TGTGCCAGCAGTTTAAGGCGGGCTAGCACAGATACGCAGTATTTT. Protein: CASSLRRASTDTQYF.

The chain uses TRBV5-1 and TRBJ1-4; no firm D call. V was cut by 4 bases and J by 0 bases, with 10 bases left in between. CDR3 size: 15 residues. Germline CDR1 is SGHRS and CDR2 is YFSETQ. The CDR3: CASSVSTATNEKLFF. The DNA for the CDR3 is TGCGCCAGCAGCGTCTCGACGGCAACTAATGAAAAACTGTTTTTT.

This clonotype occurred once. In DNA, the CDR3 is TGTGCCAGCAGCTTAGTAGGGGGGACAGGGTACTACGAGCAGTACTTC. Protein: CASSLVGGTGYYEQYF. The chain recombines TRBV7-8 with TRBJ2-4, with 9 positions matching TRBD1. The closer fit of TRBJ2-7 to the DNA end suggests the J call may be wrong. CDR1 and CDR2 from the germline V gene are SGHVS and FQNEAQ. The CDR3 contains 16 residues.

The chain employs TRBV7-9 and TRBJ2-1; D call uncertain. Germline-derived CDR1 and CDR2 are SEHNR and FQNEAQ (reference sequence). V was trimmed by 5 bases and J by 7 bases, leaving 9 bases between them. This CDR3 comprises 12 residues. The CDR3 protein is CASSLGKNEQFF. CDR3 DNA: TGTGCCAGCAGCCTAGGGAAAAATGAGCAGTTCTTC.

V usage is TRBV29-1 and J usage is TRBJ2-5; tentative D call: TRBD1 (5 bases). The germline V and J ends were trimmed by 4 bases and 2 bases, with 14 bases remaining between them. In germline, CDR1 is SQVTM, CDR2 ANQGSEA. The CDR3 covers 14 residues. In DNA form, the CDR3 reads TGCAGCGTTGGGCCTCCAGGGCTACAAGAGACCCAGTACTTC. It translates to CSVGPPGLQETQYF. Full variable domain (rest looked up from reference TRBV29-1 and TRBJ2-5): SAVISQKPSRDICQRGTSLTIQCQVDSQVTMMFWYRQQPGQSLTLIATANQGSEATYESGFVIDKFPISRPNLTFSTLTVSNMSPEDSSIYLCSVGPPGLQETQYFGPGTRLLVL.

Details on this clonotype: A much bigger clone sits one base away, suggesting this may be a read error. The chain carries TRBV29-1 and TRBJ2-6; tentatively, D is TRBD2 (6 bases). Germline values: CDR1 SQVTM, CDR2 ANQGSEA. The CDR3 extends over 15 amino acids. The CDR3 region is CSVGGPYSGANVRTF. CDR3 DNA: TGCAGCGTGGGGGGACCGTACTCTGGGGCCAACGTCCGGACTTTC.

In this sample, this clonotype turned up a few times. The chain is built from TRBV9 and TRBJ2-1; no reliable D call. Germline V lookup: CDR1 SGDLS, CDR2 YYNGEE. This CDR3 spans 14 amino acids. V shed 4 bases and J shed 4 bases, with 12 bases lying between them. The CDR3: CASSPGPEYNEQFF. The CDR3 DNA sequence: TGTGCCAGCAGCCCGGGCCCTGAGTACAATGAGCAGTTCTTC.

This sequence joins TRBV7-2 and TRBJ2-3; either TRBD1 or TRBD2 may fit D (6 bases each). The CDR3 has 16 amino acids. V was cut by 3 bases and J by 0 bases, with 13 bases left in between. Germline V gene data show CDR1 as SGHTA and CDR2 as FQGNSA. DNA of the CDR3: TGTGCCAGCAGCTTCGGAGGGACAACTAGCACAGATACGCAGTATTTT. Its protein is CASSFGGTTSTDTQYF.

This clonotype was counted between two and nine times. The rearrangement uses TRBV29-1 and TRBJ1-1; D not resolved. The ends were cut back, 4 bases at V and 2 bases at J, with 11 bases in the middle. The CDR3 is 13 residues long. Looked up from germline, CDR1 is SQVTM and CDR2 is ANQGSEA. The CDR3: CSVGPGNNTEAFF. The DNA for the CDR3 is TGCAGCGTTGGACCGGGGAATAACACTGAAGCTTTCTTT. The full variable domain, rest sourced from reference TRBV29-1 and TRBJ1-1, is SAVISQKPSRDICQRGTSLTIQCQVDSQVTMMFWYRQQPGQSLTLIATANQGSEATYESGFVIDKFPISRPNLTFSTLTVSNMSPEDSSIYLCSVGPGNNTEAFFGQGTRLTVV.

This clonotype turned up a few times. The chain combines TRBV7-2 with TRBJ1-2, with 7 bases fitting TRBD1. Germline V gene data show CDR1 as SGHTA and CDR2 as FQGNSA. The junction had 6 bases not matched to a gene; V was cut back by 0 bases and J by 8 bases. CDR3 length: 14 residues. Here the CDR3 reads CASSLAEGAWGYTF. CDR3 nucleotide sequence: TGTGCCAGCAGCTTAGCGGAGGGGGCTTGGGGCTACACCTTC.

This clonotype was detected only a few times. The chain uses TRBV7-2 and TRBJ2-5; D may be TRBD2 (6 bases). The CDR3 has 16 amino acids. Germline V gene data show CDR1 as SGHTA and CDR2 as FQGNSA. V was clipped by 3 bases and J by 0 bases, with 14 bases between them. In nucleotides, the CDR3 is TGTGCCAGCAGCTTGGCCCCGGGAGTAAACCAAGAGACCCAGTACTTC. Amino acids: CASSLAPGVNQETQYF.

The chain employs TRBV6-2 or TRBV6-3 and TRBJ2-3, with 9 positions matching TRBD1. Germline values: CDR1 MNHEY, CDR2 SVGEGT. The V segment lost 6 bases and the J segment 2 bases; nucleotides outside the gene matches: 9. This CDR3 contains 16 residues. In DNA, the CDR3 is TGTGCCAGCAGGATACCGGACAGGGGCCACACAGATACGCAGTATTTT. Amino acid sequence: CASRIPDRGHTDTQYF.

This sequence joins TRBV7-2 and TRBJ2-5; D not resolved. V lost 2 bases and J 11 bases, leaving 21 bases between the germline ends. This CDR3 has 15 residues. Germline V CDR1 and CDR2: SGHTA, FQGNSA. DNA of the CDR3: TGTGCCAGCAGCTTACGGAAAAATTCCGCAAGAGAGCAGTACTTC. Translated: CASSLRKNSAREQYF.

This clonotype was recorded a few times. The J gene is TRBJ1-6, the V gene TRBV7-6; a weak D match, TRBD1 (6 bases). There are 14 residues in the CDR3. Germline V lookup: CDR1 SGHVS, CDR2 FNYEAQ. V was shortened by 5 bases and J by 5 bases, with 10 bases between the two germline ends. CDR3 nucleotides: TGTGCCAGCAGCGAGGGACACGATAATTCACCCCTCCACTTT. Translating it yields CASSEGHDNSPLHF.

V and J are TRBV28 and TRBJ2-3, with D uncertain. V dropped 6 bases and J dropped 0 bases, with 16 bases sitting between them. This CDR3 has 16 amino acids. The germline CDR1 and CDR2 sequences are MDHEN and SYDVKM. The CDR3 spells CASSRQWVSSTDTQYF. As DNA, the CDR3 is TGTGCCAGCAGCCGCCAATGGGTTTCTAGCACAGATACGCAGTATTTT.

The rearrangement uses TRBV29-1 and TRBJ2-3; TRBD1 or TRBD2 may be the D gene (5 bases each). This CDR3 is built from 13 residues. Trimming removed 7 bases at V and 5 bases at J, with 16 bases between. Germline CDR1 SQVTM, CDR2 ANQGSEA. The CDR3 spells CSAEGLMGDTQYF. CDR3 DNA sequence: TGCAGCGCCGAGGGGTTAATGGGAGATACGCAGTATTTT.

The rearrangement uses TRBV20-1 and TRBJ2-7; D not certain. Trimming left V 3 bases short and J 1 base short, with 7 bases between. The CDR3 totals 12 residues. Germline V lookup: CDR1 DFQATT, CDR2 SNEGSKA (reference sequence). The chain's CDR3 is CSASIGSYEQYF. The CDR3 DNA reads TGCAGTGCTAGTATAGGGTCCTACGAGCAGTACTTC.

This clonotype has ten or more counts. The chain employs TRBV7-2 and TRBJ1-6, with no clear D. The V gene's germline CDR1 is SGHTA and CDR2 FQGNSA. Trimming removed 5 bases at V and 5 bases at J, with 4 bases between. This CDR3 spans 12 amino acids. The CDR3 here is CASSQNNSPLHF. The DNA for the CDR3 is TGTGCCAGCAGCCAGAATAATTCACCCCTCCACTTT. The full variable domain, completed using reference TRBV7-2 and TRBJ1-6, is GAGVSQSPSNKVTEKGKDVELRCDPISGHTALYWYRQSLGQGLEFLIYFQGNSAPDKSGLPSDRFSAERTGGSVSTLTIQRTQQEDSAVYLCASSQNNSPLHFGNGTRLTVT.

This rearrangement joins TRBV9 to TRBJ2-5, with TRBD2 identical over 10 bases. With V trimmed by 4 bases and J by 4 bases, 10 bases remained unmatched. Germline V gene lookup returns CDR1 SGDLS and CDR2 YYNGEE. This CDR3 is 16 amino acids long. The CDR3 DNA sequence: TGTGCCAGCAGCCCCCAGCGGGGGGGCGGAGGAGAGACCCAGTACTTC. Protein product: CASSPQRGGGGETQYF.

This clonotype was recorded only once. V gene TRBV10-3 combines with J gene TRBJ2-5; D perhaps matches TRBD2 (6 bases). With the DNA end fitting TRBJ2-7 better, the J assignment may be wrong. This CDR3 region has 15 residues. Germline V gene lookup returns CDR1 ENHRY and CDR2 SYGVKD. For the CDR3, the DNA is TGTGCCATCAGTGAGGGGGAGGAGAGGGCCTACGAGCAGTACTTC. Translation: CAISEGEERAYEQYF.

This clonotype was counted a few times. This sequence joins TRBV12-3 or TRBV12-4 and TRBJ2-5; tentative D call: TRBD2 (6 bases). CDR3 size: 14 residues. V was trimmed by 4 bases and J by 5 bases, leaving 14 bases between them. CDR3 loop: CASSSQEEGETQYF. The CDR3 coding sequence is TGTGCCAGCAGTTCCCAGGAGGAGGGGGAGACCCAGTACTTC.

V and J are TRBV20-1 and TRBJ2-7; no clear D gene. The CDR3 runs to 12 residues. Between the trimmed V and J ends, which lost 4 bases and 2 bases, there was a span of 9 bases. Germline V gene data show CDR1 as DFQATT and CDR2 as SNEGSKA (reference sequence). CDR3 in amino acids: CSAKDGTYEQYF. The DNA of the CDR3 is TGCAGTGCTAAGGACGGTACCTACGAGCAGTACTTC.

This clonotype has only one observation. The V gene is TRBV7-8, the J gene TRBJ2-3; no clear D. This CDR3 region has 15 residues. V was shortened by 1 base and J by 6 bases, with 14 bases between the two germline ends. CDR1 is SGHVS, CDR2 FQNEAQ, per germline. As DNA, the CDR3 is TGTGCCAGCAGCTTAGACCAGGCGGAGAGGGATACGCAGTATTTT. Translation: CASSLDQAERDTQYF.

The chain has TRBV9 and TRBJ2-4; D is undetermined. The J call may be mistaken, given a closer DNA end match to TRBJ2-5. Germline loops: CDR1 SGDLS, CDR2 YYNGEE. CDR3 size: 14 residues. The CDR3 region is CASSVALGGETQYF. The CDR3 nucleotides are TGTGCCAGCAGCGTGGCCCTCGGTGGGGAGACCCAGTACTTC.

The V call is TRBV4-2, the J call TRBJ2-7, with D possibly matching TRBD2 (6 bases). Germline V CDR1 and CDR2: LGHNA, YNFKEQ. The CDR3 covers 16 residues. V lost 9 bases, J lost 0 bases, and 21 bases lay in between. Here the CDR3 reads CARSQERVLLSYEQYF. In DNA, the CDR3 is TGTGCCAGAAGTCAAGAGCGGGTCCTCCTCTCCTACGAGCAGTACTTC.

V usage is TRBV4-3 and J usage is TRBJ2-5; no clear D gene. CDR3 length equals 14 residues. The germline V gene has CDR1 LGHNA and CDR2 YSLEER. V shed 1 base and J shed 7 bases, with 13 bases lying between them. The CDR3 DNA follows: TGCGCCAGCAGCCAAGCGTGGCTAGATCGGACCCAGTACTTC. Protein sequence: CASSQAWLDRTQYF.